This T cell receptor beta chain is drawn from a study of graft-versus-host responses after intestinal transplantation. Produced via immunoSEQ multiplex PCR; TCRdb's table is partial and in-frame only. The repertoire includes some 12,000 clones, over 90% of them detected once, and 20% sits in the top ten. The sample consisted of PBMCs, taken around 110 days after intestinal transplant. The sequence derives from a human patient who received an intestinal transplant, so some T cells may come from the graft donor.

In nucleotides, the CDR3 is TGTGCCTGGAGTTTACCGGGGGGAAGGGAAAAACTGTTTTTT. It translates to CAWSLPGGREKLFF. The chain couples TRBV30 to TRBJ1-4; tentatively, D is TRBD1 (5 bases). CDR3 length: 14 residues. Trimming shortened V by 2 bases and J by 8 bases, and 15 bases separated the two germline ends. CDR1 and CDR2 (germline): GTSNPN, SVGIG (reference sequence).